A selection of T cell receptor beta chains follows, all from one sample in a study of blood T cell repertoires in COVID-19. Assay used: immunoSEQ multiplex PCR; TCRdb lists only in-frame clones, some missing. The sample has about 58,000 clones, about 91% seen once. The source material was peripheral blood. These receptors all stem from a woman aged 60-75 years with active COVID-19. CDR3s include the opening cysteine and the closing phenylalanine or tryptophan. The order of the fields is D gene, V gene, CDR3 length, J gene, clone size, CDR3 DNA, CDR3 protein. D genes are given only for firm matches. Clone size is given for some rows only: seen once, a few or many times, or a class if the clone is expanded.

.	TRBV9	14	TRBJ2-7	few	TGTGCCAGCAGCCAGACAGGTTCGTCCTACGAGCAGTACTTC	CASSQTGSSYEQYF
.	TRBV2	17	TRBJ2-5	.	TGTGCCAGCAGTGAAGAAGTTTTGGTACGAGGAAGGGAGACCCAGTACTTC	CASSEEVLVRGRETQYF
.	TRBV16	14	TRBJ2-1	.	TGTGCCAGCAGCCACCCAGGACAGCACAATGAGCAGTTCTTC	CASSHPGQHNEQFF
TRBD1	TRBV11-2	16	TRBJ1-6	.	TGTGCCAGCAGCCTCCAGACAGGGTCCTATAATTCACCCCTCCACTTT	CASSLQTGSYNSPLHF
.	TRBV19	14	TRBJ2-5	few	TGTGCCAGTAGTACGGGGTTGATTGGAGAGACCCAGTACTTC	CASSTGLIGETQYF
TRBD2	TRBV9	17	TRBJ2-1	.	TGTGCCAGCAGCGCCGTGCGGATAGCGGGGACACACAATGAGCAGTTCTTC	CASSAVRIAGTHNEQFF
TRBD1	TRBV18	17	TRBJ1-2	.	TGTGCCAGCTCACAAACGCAGGGGGCGGGCCGGCCGTATGGCTACACCTTC	CASSQTQGAGRPYGYTF
.	TRBV6-2/TRBV6-3	13	TRBJ2-2	.	TGTGCCAGCAGTCGCAGGAGGGCCGGGGAGCTGTTTTTT	CASSRRRAGELFF
.	TRBV9	13	TRBJ1-2	.	TGTGCCAGCAGCCCACAGGGTTCAGGTGGCTACACCTTC	CASSPQGSGGYTF
TRBD1	TRBV7-2	18	TRBJ2-5	.	TGTGCCAGCAGCCAACTATCCGGGACAGGGTTCATCGGGGAGACCCAGTACTTC	CASSQLSGTGFIGETQYF
.	TRBV7-2	15	TRBJ2-2	few	TGTGCCAGCAGCTTGGGGGGGCGGGACACCGGGGAGCTGTTTTTT	CASSLGGRDTGELFF
.	TRBV28	16	TRBJ1-2	.	TGTGCCAGCAGTCCTCTCCGACAGGCGATCCTCTATGGCTACACCTTC	CASSPLRQAILYGYTF
.	TRBV12-3/TRBV12-4	12	TRBJ1-2	few	TGTGCCAGCACCGACGGGACTCAGGGCTACACCTTC	CASTDGTQGYTF
.	TRBV12-3/TRBV12-4	13	TRBJ1-1	.	TGTGCCAGCAGAGCCAGGACAGACACTGAAGCTTTCTTT	CASRARTDTEAFF
.	TRBV6-5	14	TRBJ2-1	.	TGTGCCAGCGCGGTACGCATGCCAAATCATGAGCAGTTCTTC	CASAVRMPNHEQFF
.	TRBV7-3	15	TRBJ2-1	.	TGTGCCAGCAGCCGAGACACTAGATCCTACAATGAGCAGTTCTTC	CASSRDTRSYNEQFF
TRBD1	TRBV3-1/TRBV3-2	16	TRBJ2-5	once	TGTGCCAGCAGCCCCCGGACAGGTTGGGGGCAAGAGACCCAGTACTTC	CASSPRTGWGQETQYF
.	TRBV6-2/TRBV6-3	15	TRBJ2-5	.	TGTGCCAGCAGTTACCTGGACACCCTTCAAGAGACCCAGTACTTC	CASSYLDTLQETQYF
TRBD1	TRBV19	15	TRBJ2-3	.	TGTGCCAGTAGTATATTCCAGGGGGCTAAAGATACGCAGTATTTT	CASSIFQGAKDTQYF
.	TRBV5-1	15	TRBJ2-1	.	TGCGCCAGCAGCTTGGTCTCGAGAGCCTACAATGAGCAGTTCTTC	CASSLVSRAYNEQFF
TRBD2	TRBV11-2	13	TRBJ2-7	.	TGTGCCAGCAGCTCCCCGGGGAGGGACGAGCAGTACTTC	CASSSPGRDEQYF
.	TRBV4-2	15	TRBJ1-4	once	TGTGCCAGCAGCCAAGTGCCCCGACAGAACGAAAAACTGTTTTTT	CASSQVPRQNEKLFF
TRBD1	TRBV19	14	TRBJ1-4	.	TGTGCCAGTAGTATGGGACAGTTTTCTGAAAAACTGTTTTTT	CASSMGQFSEKLFF
TRBD1	TRBV18	16	TRBJ1-1	.	TGTGCCAGCTCACCAAGGACAGGGACGGTGAACACTGAAGCTTTCTTT	CASSPRTGTVNTEAFF
TRBD2	TRBV7-9	19	TRBJ2-1	.	TGTGCCAGCAGCACTAGACTAGCGGGGGCCCTTAGCTCCTACAATGAGCAGTTCTTC	CASSTRLAGALSSYNEQFF
.	TRBV19	15	TRBJ2-7	.	TGTGCCAGTAGTAACCTCCACAGGAACTCCTACGAGCAGTACTTC	CASSNLHRNSYEQYF
TRBD1	TRBV24-1	17	TRBJ2-6	.	TGTGCCACCAGTGATTCATCAGGGGGACCCGGGGCCAACGTCCTGACTTTC	CATSDSSGGPGANVLTF
TRBD1	TRBV30	15	TRBJ1-6	once	TGTGCCTGGACCCCCGGGCGGACAGGGCATTCACCCCTCCACTTT	CAWTPGRTGHSPLHF
.	TRBV4-2	14	TRBJ2-6	.	TGTGCCAGCAGCGAGGGCTCAGGGGCCAACGTCCTGACTTTC	CASSEGSGANVLTF
TRBD2	TRBV5-6	14	TRBJ2-1	.	TGTGCCAGCAGCTTGGTCGGGGGGTACAATGAGCAGTTCTTC	CASSLVGGYNEQFF
.	TRBV7-2	15	TRBJ2-3	once	TGTGCCAGCAGCTTAGGGCGGGGGCCCACAGATACGCAGTATTTT	CASSLGRGPTDTQYF
TRBD2	TRBV6-1	17	TRBJ2-2	once	TGTGCCAGCAGTGCGACTAGCGGGGGATTCAACACCGGGGAGCTGTTTTTT	CASSATSGGFNTGELFF
TRBD1	TRBV7-6	16	TRBJ2-4	.	TGTGCCAGCAGCCCTCGGGACAGTTTAGCCAAAAACATTCAGTACTTC	CASSPRDSLAKNIQYF
.	TRBV5-1	14	TRBJ1-1	.	TGCGCCAGCAGCTCAGGGACTTGGGACACTGAAGCTTTCTTT	CASSSGTWDTEAFF
.	TRBV30	12	TRBJ1-2	.	TGTGCGGAGGGGGAGGGGAGCTATGGCTACACCTTC	CAEGEGSYGYTF
TRBD1	TRBV5-4	15	TRBJ2-1	.	TGTGCCAGCAGCTTGGTAACAGGGGGGCACAATGAGCAGTTCTTC	CASSLVTGGHNEQFF
.	TRBV3-1/TRBV3-2	11	TRBJ1-1	.	TGTGCCAGCAGCCAGAGCACTGAAGCTTTCTTT	CASSQSTEAFF
.	TRBV11-2	12	TRBJ1-5	.	TGTGCCAGCAGCTCAGGGGTTCAGCCCCAGCATTTT	CASSSGVQPQHF
TRBD1	TRBV9	14	TRBJ1-2	.	TGTGCCAGCAGCGCTCGACAGGGGGCGATCGGCTACACCTTC	CASSARQGAIGYTF
TRBD1	TRBV9	16	TRBJ2-2	.	TGTGCCAGCAGCGCCTGGACAGGGGGCGTTGCCGGGGAGCTGTTTTTT	CASSAWTGGVAGELFF
.	TRBV7-6	16	TRBJ1-6	.	TGTGCCAGCAGCTTAAGTCGGGACTTCTATAATTCACCCCTCCACTTT	CASSLSRDFYNSPLHF